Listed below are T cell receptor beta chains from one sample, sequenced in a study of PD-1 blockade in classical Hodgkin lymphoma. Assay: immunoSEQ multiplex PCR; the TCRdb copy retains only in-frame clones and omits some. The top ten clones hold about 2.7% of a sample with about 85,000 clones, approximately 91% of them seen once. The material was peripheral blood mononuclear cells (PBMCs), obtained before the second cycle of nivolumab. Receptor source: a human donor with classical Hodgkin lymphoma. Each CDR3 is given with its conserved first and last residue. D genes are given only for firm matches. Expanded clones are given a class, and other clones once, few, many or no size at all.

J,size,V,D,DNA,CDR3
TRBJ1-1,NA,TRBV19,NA,TGTGCCAGTTCAAGTGAATTGGGAGGGCCGGAACGCATTGAAGCTTTCTTT,CASSSELGGPERIEAFF
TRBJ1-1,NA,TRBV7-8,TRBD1,TGTGCCAGCAGCTTAGGCGGGACAGGAATGAACACTGAAGCTTTCTTT,CASSLGGTGMNTEAFF
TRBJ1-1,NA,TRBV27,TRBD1,TGTGCCAGCAGCCAGGGGGGGTGGAACACTGAAGCTTTCTTT,CASSQGGWNTEAFF
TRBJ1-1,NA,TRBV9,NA,TGTGCCAGCAGCGAGGCAGGGACGAACACTGAAGCTTTCTTT,CASSEAGTNTEAFF
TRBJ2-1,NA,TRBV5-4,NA,TGTGCCAGCAGGACCACGGGCTCCTACAATGAGCAGTTCTTC,CASRTTGSYNEQFF
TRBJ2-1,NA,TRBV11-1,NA,TGTGCCAGCAGCTCCCCGGGGGTCAGGGGCCACAATGAGCAGTTCTTC,CASSSPGVRGHNEQFF
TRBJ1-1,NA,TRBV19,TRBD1,TGTGCCAGTATTTGGACCGGGACAGTGAACACTGAAGCTTTCTTT,CASIWTGTVNTEAFF
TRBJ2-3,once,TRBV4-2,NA,TGTGCCAGCAGCCAAGAGCGGGTTAGCACAGATACGCAGTATTTT,CASSQERVSTDTQYF
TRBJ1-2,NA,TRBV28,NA,TGTGCCAGCAGTTTCCCACAGGAGCGCTATGGCTACACCTTC,CASSFPQERYGYTF
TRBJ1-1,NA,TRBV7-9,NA,TGTGCCAGCAGCTTAGTCACTGAAGCTTTCTTT,CASSLVTEAFF
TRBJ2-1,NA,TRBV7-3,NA,TGTGCCAGCAGCAAGACCCCGGTCCTCTACAATGAGCAGTTCTTC,CASSKTPVLYNEQFF
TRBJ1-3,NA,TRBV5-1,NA,TGCGCCAGCAGGGCGTTCGGGGTCAGCTCTGGAAACACCATATATTTT,CASRAFGVSSGNTIYF
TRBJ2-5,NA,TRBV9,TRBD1,TGTGCCAGCAGCAAACGGGACAGGGTGGGGACCCAGTACTTC,CASSKRDRVGTQYF
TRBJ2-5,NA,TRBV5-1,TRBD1,TGCGCCAGCCGAACAATTGGGACAGGAAGGACCTTCCAAGAGACCCAGTACTTC,CASRTIGTGRTFQETQYF
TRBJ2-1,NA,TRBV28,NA,TGTGCCAGCAGTTTAAACCTATGGCCCAATGAGCAGTTCTTC,CASSLNLWPNEQFF
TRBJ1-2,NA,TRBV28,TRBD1,TGTGCCAGCAGTTTAAGAGGGACAGCTCCTAGTAACTATGGCTACACCTTC,CASSLRGTAPSNYGYTF
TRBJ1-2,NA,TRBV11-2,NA,TGTGCCAGCAGCTTAGCAGGACATCGGAATGGCTACACCTTC,CASSLAGHRNGYTF
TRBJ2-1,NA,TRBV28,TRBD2,TGTGCCAGCAGTTGGCCTTCGAGCGGGAGGGCCACGGGTGATGAGCAGTTCTTC,CASSWPSSGRATGDEQFF
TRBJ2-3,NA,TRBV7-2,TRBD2,TGTGCCAGCAGGGGAGGGCCTAACGCAGATACGCAGTATTTT,CASRGGPNADTQYF
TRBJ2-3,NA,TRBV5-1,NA,TGCGCCAGCAGCTTAGGAGGGGGCGGGACAGATACGCAGTATTTT,CASSLGGGGTDTQYF
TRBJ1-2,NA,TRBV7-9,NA,TGTGCCAGCAGCTCCCCGACGGAGACTAACTATGGCTACACCTTC,CASSSPTETNYGYTF
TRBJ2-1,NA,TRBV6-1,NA,TGTGCCAGCAGTGCCACACCGGGACTCATCCATGAGCAGTTCTTC,CASSATPGLIHEQFF
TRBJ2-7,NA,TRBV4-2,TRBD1,TGTGCCAGCAGCCTCCAGACAGGGTTAACCCCCTCCTACGAGCAGTACTTC,CASSLQTGLTPSYEQYF
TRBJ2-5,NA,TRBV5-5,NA,TGTGCCAGCAGCTTGGGTCCCTTGGAGACCCAGTACTTC,CASSLGPLETQYF
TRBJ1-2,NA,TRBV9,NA,TGTGCCAGCAGCGTACGCCTTAACTATGGCTACACCTTC,CASSVRLNYGYTF
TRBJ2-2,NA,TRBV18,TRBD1,TGTGCCAGCTCACAAGCCGGGACAGGGATATCGGGGGAGCTGTTTTTT,CASSQAGTGISGELFF
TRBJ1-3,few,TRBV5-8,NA,TGTGCCAGCAGCTTGGCCAGGATAAGCTCTGGAAACACCATATATTTT,CASSLARISSGNTIYF
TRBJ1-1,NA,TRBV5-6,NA,TGTGCCAGCAATATCTTTGGGGGTGGGACTGAAGCTTTCTTT,CASNIFGGGTEAFF
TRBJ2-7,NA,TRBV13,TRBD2,TGTGCCAGCCAAAGGATCCGGGAGGGCCAGTACGAGCAGTACTTC,CASQRIREGQYEQYF
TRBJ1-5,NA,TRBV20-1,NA,TGCAGTGCTAGCAATCAGCCCCAGCATTTT,CSASNQPQHF
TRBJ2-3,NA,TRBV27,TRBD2,TGTGCCAGCAGTGCCGGGAGGGGAACAGATACGCAGTATTTT,CASSAGRGTDTQYF
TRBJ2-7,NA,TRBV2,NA,TGTGCCAGCACTAGTCGCCAGTACGAGCAGTACTTC,CASTSRQYEQYF
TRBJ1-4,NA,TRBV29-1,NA,TGCAGCGTTGAACGGCAGTTCGGTGAAAAACTGTTTTTT,CSVERQFGEKLFF
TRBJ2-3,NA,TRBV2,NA,TGTGCCAGCAGTGGGGTCAGCATCACCACAGATACGCAGTATTTT,CASSGVSITTDTQYF
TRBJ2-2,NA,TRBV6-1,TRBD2,TGTGCCAGCAGGGGCGGGAGGGCCCCGGGCGGGGAGCTGTTTTTT,CASRGGRAPGGELFF
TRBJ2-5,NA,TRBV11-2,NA,TGTGCCAGCTCACTGGGAGAGACCCAGTACTTC,CASSLGETQYF
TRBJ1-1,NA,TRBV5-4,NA,TGTGCCAGCAGCCCCTCCAGACAGAACACTGAAGCTTTCTTT,CASSPSRQNTEAFF
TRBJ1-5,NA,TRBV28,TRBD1,TGTGCCAGCAGACTCGACAGGGCGAATCAGCCCCAGCATTTT,CASRLDRANQPQHF
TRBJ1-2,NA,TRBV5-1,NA,TGCGCCAGCAGCTTGGACAAGACTAACTATGGCTACACCTTC,CASSLDKTNYGYTF
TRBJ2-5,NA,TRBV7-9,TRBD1,TGTGCCAGCAGCTTAGACGCAGGGGGCTACCGGGAGACCCAGTACTTC,CASSLDAGGYRETQYF
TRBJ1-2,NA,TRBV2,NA,TGTGCCAGCAGTCCCGACTACTATGGCTACACCTTC,CASSPDYYGYTF
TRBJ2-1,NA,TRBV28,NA,TGTGCCAGCAGTTTATTAAGCGGAGAGAGCTACAATGAGCAGTTCTTC,CASSLLSGESYNEQFF